This T cell receptor beta chain was captured in a study of blood T cell repertoires in COVID-19. For the study at large: Acute and convalescent COVID-19 specimens originated in the United States, Italy and Spain. Sample material is recorded as cDNA or gDNA derived from T cells, B-cell-depleted T cells, or PBMCs.

Researchers sorted participants into cohorts using their self-reported clinical history. Per the original methods: Using reference gene primer amplification, nucleated cell counts were estimated. Only in-frame clones appear in the TCRdb table, and some are missing; sequencing was by immunoSEQ multiplex PCR. Clone size and the V and J calls come from that table; the DNA yielded D and trimming. Here the sample spans 350,000 to 500,000 clones, 70% to 90% being singletons. CDR1 SGHRS and CDR2 YFSETQ come from the germline V gene. This CDR3 has 16 amino acids. Trimming took 3 bases from V and 3 from J; bases not matched to a gene: 6. This clone was observed once.

The chain employs TRBV5-1 and TRBJ2-3; TRBD1 agrees at 11 bases. This TCR derives from a woman under 30 who had been exposed to COVID-19. Input material: PBMCs or T cells enriched from blood (not recorded which). The CDR3, as DNA: TGCGCCAGCAGCTGGGGGACAGGGGGAAGGACAGATACGCAGTATTTT. Translating gives CASSWGTGGRTDTQYF.